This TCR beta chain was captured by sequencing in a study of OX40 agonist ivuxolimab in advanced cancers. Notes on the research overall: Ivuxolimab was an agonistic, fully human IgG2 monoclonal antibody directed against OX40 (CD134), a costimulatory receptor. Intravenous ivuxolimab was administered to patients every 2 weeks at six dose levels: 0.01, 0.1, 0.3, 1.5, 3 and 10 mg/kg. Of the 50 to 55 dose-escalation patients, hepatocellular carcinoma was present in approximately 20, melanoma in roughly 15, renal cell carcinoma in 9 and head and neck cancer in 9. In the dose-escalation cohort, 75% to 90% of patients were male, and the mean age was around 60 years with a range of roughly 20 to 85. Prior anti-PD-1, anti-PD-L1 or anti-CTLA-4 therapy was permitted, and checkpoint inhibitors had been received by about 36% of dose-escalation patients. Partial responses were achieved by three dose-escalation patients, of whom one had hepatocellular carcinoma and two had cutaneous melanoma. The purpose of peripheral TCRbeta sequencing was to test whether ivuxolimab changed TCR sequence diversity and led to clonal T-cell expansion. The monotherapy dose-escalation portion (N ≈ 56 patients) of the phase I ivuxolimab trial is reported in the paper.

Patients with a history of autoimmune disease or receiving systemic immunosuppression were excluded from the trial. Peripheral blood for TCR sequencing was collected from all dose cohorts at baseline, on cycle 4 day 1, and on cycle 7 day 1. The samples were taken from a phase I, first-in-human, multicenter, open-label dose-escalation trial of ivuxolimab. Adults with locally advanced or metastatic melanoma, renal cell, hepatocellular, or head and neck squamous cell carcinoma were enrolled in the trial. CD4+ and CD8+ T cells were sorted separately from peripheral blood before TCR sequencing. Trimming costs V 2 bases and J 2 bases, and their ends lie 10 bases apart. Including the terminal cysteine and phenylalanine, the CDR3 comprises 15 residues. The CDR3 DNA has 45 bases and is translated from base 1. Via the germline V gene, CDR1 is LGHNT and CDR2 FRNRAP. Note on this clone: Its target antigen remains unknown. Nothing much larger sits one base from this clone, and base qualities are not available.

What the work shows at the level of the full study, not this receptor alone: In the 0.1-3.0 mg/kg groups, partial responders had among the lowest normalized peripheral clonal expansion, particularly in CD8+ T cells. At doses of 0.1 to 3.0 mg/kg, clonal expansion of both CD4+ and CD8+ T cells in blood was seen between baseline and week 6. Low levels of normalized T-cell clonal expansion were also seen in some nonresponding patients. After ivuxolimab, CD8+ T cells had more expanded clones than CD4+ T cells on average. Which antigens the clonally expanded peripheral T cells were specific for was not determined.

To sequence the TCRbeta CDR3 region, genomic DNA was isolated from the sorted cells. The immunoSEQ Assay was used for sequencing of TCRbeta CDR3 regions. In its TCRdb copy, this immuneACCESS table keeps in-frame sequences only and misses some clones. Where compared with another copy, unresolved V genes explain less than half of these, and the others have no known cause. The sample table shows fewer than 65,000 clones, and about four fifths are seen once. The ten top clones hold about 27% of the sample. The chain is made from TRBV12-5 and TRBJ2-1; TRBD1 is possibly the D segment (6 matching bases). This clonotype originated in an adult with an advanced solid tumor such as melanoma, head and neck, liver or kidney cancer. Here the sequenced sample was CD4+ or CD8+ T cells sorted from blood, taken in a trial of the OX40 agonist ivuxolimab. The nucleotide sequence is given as TGTGCTAGTGGTTTGTACCAGGGGACCTACAATGAGCAGTTCTTC. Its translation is CASGLYQGTYNEQFF.